The present T cell receptor (beta chain) was sequenced within a study of blood T cell repertoires in COVID-19 (TCRdb year 2020). Turning to the overall study: The collaborator samples originated in the United States, Italy and Spain and spanned the acute and convalescent phases of COVID-19. The material from the prospective study consisted of cDNA or gDNA derived from T cells, B-cell-depleted T cells, or PBMCs. Subjects who had been exposed to COVID-19, were actively infected with it, or had recovered from it provided the deeply sampled blood TCRbeta repertoires that made up the dataset. The repertoires were released in a freely available public database meant as a resource for research on the immune response to SARS-CoV-2. The samples were drawn from two sources: the first 160 participants of the ongoing ImmuneRACE study, and over 1,000 subjects contributed by 6 global collaborators. Sample metadata almost always included a de-identified subject ID, COVID-19 status, age in years and sex. Where available, HLA class I and class II types were taken from metadata supplied by the sample provider and were not determined by assay-based typing. Beyond this particular receptor, the publication reports: The quantity of clinical and demographic metadata differed by source and by participant and was supplied without curation.

V is clipped by 3 bases and J by 1 base, and the sequence between their germline boundaries is 18 bases long. For CDR1 and CDR2, the germline V gene lists KGHDR and SFDVKD. Reading from cysteine to phenylalanine, the CDR3 counts 19 amino acids. Just CDR3 DNA is preserved here, 57 bases in frame from base 1. With regard to this clone: It has no known antigen specificity. The sample holds no much larger clone one base away, and base qualities are not on file.

TCRbeta CDR3 regions were amplified from genomic DNA using the immunoSEQ Assay, a bias-controlled multiplex PCR. From the authors' description of their analysis: Nucleated cell counts per sample were estimated from amplification of reference gene primers within the assay. Sequence reads were collapsed and filtered to measure the absolute abundance of every unique TCRbeta CDR3 rearrangement. Productive Simpson clonality was computed per sample as the square root of Simpson's diversity index over productive rearrangements. The table comes from immuneACCESS by way of TCRdb, which keeps in-frame sequences with V and J called. Part of the clones is missing from these tables; in studies checked, under half for an unresolved V gene and the rest for unknown reasons. V and J calls and clone size come straight from that table; D and trimming were deduced from the DNA. The sample table records 110,000 or so clones; 75% to 90% of these occur just once. The top ten clonotypes cover approximately 4.5% of the sample.

Collaborating institutions collected whole blood in K2EDTA tubes following their own protocols. Collaborator samples were shipped for TCRbeta analysis as frozen whole blood, isolated PBMCs, or DNA extracted from either sample type. This sequence uses TRBV24-1 and TRBJ2-6; TRBD2 might be the D gene, on 6 matching bases. The TCR sequence derives from a woman aged 45-60 years with acute or convalescent COVID-19. Sequenced sample: peripheral blood. Here the CDR3 is given as CATSDPGDGYPSGANVLTF. The DNA sequence is given as TGTGCCACCAGTGATCCGGGGGACGGTTATCCATCTGGGGCCAACGTCCTGACTTTC.